The clone carrying this TCR beta chain was found once. Using immunoSEQ multiplex PCR, the repertoire was profiled, and TCRdb retains in-frame clones only, with some absent. The data contain fewer than 120,000 clones, over 65% of them singletons. The data stem from a study of blood T cell repertoires in COVID-19. Study background: Sites in the United States, Italy and Spain provided acute and convalescent COVID-19 samples. T cells, B-cell-depleted T cells, or PBMCs supplied cDNA or gDNA.

V lost 5 bases and J lost 2, with 14 bases in between. This CDR3 has 15 residues. Per the germline V gene, CDR1 is LGHNA and CDR2 is YNFKEQ. The V gene is TRBV4-2, the J gene TRBJ2-3; tentative D call: TRBD2 (6 bases). The TCR was taken from an elderly woman with acute or convalescent COVID-19. Sequencing was performed on peripheral blood. For the CDR3, the DNA is TGTGCCAGCAGCGCACCCGGGACTTCCACAGATACGCAGTATTTT. This translates into CASSAPGTSTDTQYF.